One T cell receptor (beta chain) is described in this entry. Its antigen is unidentified. The source of the sample is a study of CXCR3-negative and CXCR3-positive naive CD8 T cells. Overall study results and limits: Naive CXCR3-positive and CXCR3-negative cells shared similar TRBV-TRBJ usage, unlike memory cells.

All TRB cDNA libraries came from 5' RACE performed with UMI labels. One entry per CDR3 protein, without DNA, is what TCRdb gives after re-calling the 5' RACE reads. The sample table sets out 65,000 to 75,000 distinct CDR3 sequences. Sample: naive CXCR3- CD8+ T cells from blood. As to subset: CD45RO-CCR7+CD27+CD95- naive CD8+ T cells lacking CXCR3 (TNR3-). This clonotype was sampled from a human donor in good health. Some clones in this sample may be carry-over from other donors' samples.

The CDR3 here is CSARDIGVYEQYF. This chain joins TRBV20-1 and TRBJ2-7. The germline gives CDR1 DFQATT, CDR2 SNEGSKA (reference sequence). The CDR3 totals 13 residues.